The 22 T cell receptor beta chains below were found in one sample sequenced in a study of cytomegalovirus exposure and HLA in healthy donors. PCR primers comprised 60 Vbeta and 13 Jbeta primers. The method was immunoSEQ multiplex PCR; TCRdb's version includes in-frame clones alone and lacks a portion of them. Of 110,000 to 150,000 clones listed, 75% to 80% are singletons. Sequences were obtained from PBMCs. Receptors originate from a young woman in good health and CMV-seropositive.

As concerns this clone: This specimen includes other DNA sequences encoding the same CDR3. This chain joins TRBV6-5 and TRBJ1-2; 9 bases line up with TRBD1. This CDR3 is 15 amino acids long. V shed 4 bases and J 4 bases; nucleotides not matched to a gene: 7. The V gene's germline CDR1 is MNHEY and CDR2 SVGAGI. As DNA, the CDR3 is TGTGCCAGCAGTTTCGGGACAGGGTCCTTCTATGGCTACACCTTC. It encodes CASSFGTGSFYGYTF.

Concerning this clone: Mismatch with germline at one junction end may stem from a read error. The chain couples TRBV6-4 to TRBJ2-3; possibly TRBD2 for D (7 bases). CDR3 length: 11 residues. Germline V gene sequence: CDR1 MRHNA, CDR2 SNTAGT. CDR3 region: CASSYRGAWHF. The CDR3 nucleotides read TGTGCCAGCAGTTATCGGGGGGCCTGGCATTTT.

V gene TRBV25-1 combines with J gene TRBJ2-3; TRBD2 matches 7 bases. This CDR3 is 15 amino acids long. With 5 bases clipped from V and 5 bases from J, the junction kept 10 bases outside the gene matches. Looked up from germline, CDR1 is MGHDK and CDR2 is SYGVNS. The CDR3 loop is CASSPVGGWIDTQYF. DNA of the CDR3: TGTGCCAGCAGTCCCGTGGGGGGGTGGATAGATACGCAGTATTTT.

The chain is built from TRBV4-1 and TRBJ2-7; TRBD1 might be the D (5 bases). CDR1 and CDR2 (germline): MGHRA, YSYEKL. This CDR3 spans 14 amino acids. The ends were cut back, 3 bases at V and 4 bases at J, with 13 bases in the middle. The CDR3, as DNA: TGCGCCAGCAGCCAGGGGCCCAGGGCTTACGAGCAGTACTTC. Its translation is CASSQGPRAYEQYF.

This clone was detected once. The chain uses TRBV11-2 and TRBJ2-3, with 9 nucleotides matching TRBD2. V lost 4 bases and J lost 1; bases outside the gene matches: 3. The germline V gene has CDR1 SGHAT and CDR2 FQNNGV. This CDR3 is built from 15 residues. The CDR3 DNA sequence: TGTGCCAGCAGCTCCGCGGGGGGGGGCACAGATACGCAGTATTTT. Its translation: CASSSAGGGTDTQYF.

This chain uses TRBV11-2 with TRBJ1-1; the match to TRBD1 covers 11 bases. Looked up from germline, CDR1 is SGHAT and CDR2 is FQNNGV. This CDR3 is 15 amino acids long. V lost 6 bases and J lost 5; bases outside the gene matches: 8. This CDR3 reads CASSGWTGGRTEAFF. The CDR3 DNA sequence: TGTGCCAGCAGTGGGTGGACAGGGGGCCGGACTGAAGCTTTCTTT.

V usage is TRBV15 and J usage is TRBJ2-3; 7 bases agree with TRBD2. The ends lost 6 bases at V and 0 bases at J; junction bases unmatched: 6. Germline-derived CDR1 and CDR2 are LNHNV and YYDKDF (reference sequence). This CDR3 has 15 amino acids. The CDR3 DNA sequence: TGTGCCACCAGTGAGCGGGGCACTAGCACAGATACGCAGTATTTT. Translation gives CATSERGTSTDTQYF. The full variable domain, completed using reference TRBV15 and TRBJ2-3, is DAMVIQNPRYQVTQFGKPVTLSCSQTLNHNVMYWYQQKSSQAPKLLFHYYDKDFNNEADTPDNFQSRRPNTSFCFLDIRSPGLGDTAMYLCATSERGTSTDTQYFGPGTRLTVL.

J is TRBJ1-4 and V is TRBV7-9, with TRBD1 matching 9 bases. The CDR3 runs 18 residues. With 6 bases clipped from V and 2 bases from J, the junction kept 13 bases outside the gene matches. Germline-derived CDR1 and CDR2 are SEHNR and FQNEAQ (reference sequence). The CDR3 spells CASRPRDRDPSTNEKLFF. The CDR3 DNA sequence: TGTGCCAGCAGGCCCCGGGACAGGGATCCCTCGACTAATGAAAAACTGTTTTTT.

V is TRBV12-5 and J is TRBJ2-4; D call uncertain. CDR3 length equals 14 residues. Germline V gene sequence: CDR1 LGHNT, CDR2 FRNRAP. Trimming pared 6 bases from V and 0 bases from J, leaving 9 bases between. CDR3 protein: CASGGLLAKNIQYF. The CDR3, as DNA: TGTGCTAGTGGGGGCCTACTAGCCAAAAACATTCAGTACTTC.

This clone occurred a few times. The rearrangement uses TRBV9 and TRBJ1-1; D gene ambiguous. Germline CDR1 and CDR2: SGDLS and YYNGEE. V was trimmed by 0 bases and J by 0 bases, leaving 9 bases between them. The CDR3 totals 15 residues. CDR3 residues: CASSVAAAMNTEAFF. DNA for the CDR3: TGTGCCAGCAGCGTAGCAGCGGCCATGAACACTGAAGCTTTCTTT.

The genes are TRBV9 and TRBJ1-1; D is uncertain. The V end was cut by 4 bases, the J end by 0 bases, with 13 bases between. Germline assignment: CDR1 SGDLS and CDR2 YYNGEE. The CDR3 extends over 15 amino acids. This CDR3 reads CASSPRSFMNTEAFF. The CDR3 DNA reads as TGTGCCAGCAGCCCACGGAGTTTCATGAACACTGAAGCTTTCTTT.

This chain links TRBV4-1 with TRBJ1-1; TRBD1 matches at 8 bases. V lost 0 bases and J lost 1; bases outside the gene matches: 1. CDR3 length equals 15 residues. The germline V gene has CDR1 MGHRA and CDR2 YSYEKL. The CDR3 reads CASSQEGTGNTEAFF. The DNA for the CDR3 is TGCGCCAGCAGCCAAGAAGGGACAGGGAACACTGAAGCTTTCTTT.

The sample holds one count of this clone. This chain connects TRBV30 to TRBJ1-2; unclear D gene. The germline V gene encodes CDR1 GTSNPN and CDR2 SVGIG (reference sequence). The CDR3 sequence is 12 residues long. Trimming stripped 2 bases from V and 4 bases from J, with 8 bases between. In DNA, the CDR3 is TGTGCCTGGAGTCCGCACTTCTATGGCTACACCTTC. It yields the protein CAWSPHFYGYTF. The full variable domain, in which reference TRBV30 and TRBJ1-2 provide the parts outside the CDR3, is SQTIHQWPATLVQPVGSPLSLECTVEGTSNPNLYWYRQAAGRGLQLLFYSVGIGQISSEVPQNLSASRPQDRQFILSSKKLLLSDSGFYLCAWSPHFYGYTFGSGTRLTVV.

The chain has TRBV5-1 and TRBJ2-3, with a possible D match to TRBD1 (6 bases). V was pared by 4 bases and J by 3 bases, with 12 bases between. The CDR3 totals 14 residues. Germline CDR1 SGHRS, CDR2 YFSETQ. Here the CDR3 DNA reads TGCGCCAGCAGCCTAAGAGGACAGACAGATACGCAGTATTTT. It yields the protein CASSLRGQTDTQYF.

This clone was recorded a few times. V is TRBV21-1 and J is TRBJ1-1; the table names TRBD1, a call not compared with the DNA. TRBV21-1 is marked as a pseudogene. This CDR3 has 14 amino acids. The chain's CDR3 is CASSPPQGGTEAFF. CDR3 coding DNA: TGTGCCAGCAGCCCCCCCCAGGGGGGCACTGAAGCTTTCTTT.

For this clone: The sample has other DNA sequences that encode this CDR3 too. The CDR3 protein is CASSYSRDTAYEQYF. For the CDR3, the DNA is TGTGCCAGCAGTTACTCCCGGGACACTGCCTACGAGCAGTACTTC. The rearrangement joins TRBV6-5 to TRBJ2-7; D is perhaps TRBD1 (6 bases). V lost 0 bases to trimming and J lost 2 bases, with 11 bases between them. CDR1 MNHEY and CDR2 SVGAGI come from the germline V gene. The CDR3 contains 15 residues.

The V gene is TRBV25-1, the J gene TRBJ2-1, with 9 bases fitting TRBD2. The ends lost 5 bases at V and 8 bases at J; junction bases unmatched: 10. The CDR3 runs to 15 residues. The germline CDR1 and CDR2 sequences are MGHDK and SYGVNS. The CDR3 nucleotides are TGTGCCAGCAGTAACCCAGGTGGGACTAGCTATGAGCAGTTCTTC. Translating gives CASSNPGGTSYEQFF.

The chain employs TRBV2 and TRBJ1-6; no clear D gene. From germline, CDR1 is SNHLY and CDR2 FYNNEI. The CDR3 covers 14 residues. Trimming took 5 bases from V and 5 from J, leaving 10 bases between them. CDR3 sequence (DNA): TGTGCCAGCAGTCTATTTAAAAATAATTCACCCCTCCACTTT. Its translation: CASSLFKNNSPLHF.

The chain carries TRBV2 and TRBJ1-5; 7 bases are shared with TRBD1. The CDR3 is 14 residues long. Germline CDR1 is SNHLY and CDR2 is FYNNEI. V shed 4 bases, J shed 7 bases, and the junction held 7 bases outside the gene matches. CDR3 coding DNA: TGTGCCAGCAGTGGGGAGACAGGGAACCAGCCCCAGCATTTT. Amino acids: CASSGETGNQPQHF.

This sequence joins TRBV20-1 and TRBJ2-7; unclear D gene. The germline CDR1 and CDR2 sequences are DFQATT and SNEGSKA (reference sequence). This CDR3 comprises 10 residues. V gave up 5 bases and J gave up 0 bases, with 2 bases separating them. In nucleotides, the CDR3 is TGCAGTGCTCTCTCCTACGAGCAGTACTTC. Translation: CSALSYEQYF.

J is TRBJ1-1 and V is TRBV29-1, with 10 bases aligning to TRBD1. This CDR3 contains 15 residues. The ends lost 7 bases at V and 5 bases at J; junction bases unmatched: 13. CDR1 is SQVTM and CDR2 is ANQGSEA in the germline V gene. Written as DNA, the CDR3 is TGCAGCGGCGTCCCCGGGACAGGGGTTAGGACTGAAGCTTTCTTT. Amino acids: CSGVPGTGVRTEAFF.

The chain employs TRBV7-8 and TRBJ2-7, with TRBD1 as a possible D gene (6 bases). In germline, CDR1 is SGHVS, CDR2 FQNEAQ. The CDR3 contains 15 residues. Trimming removed 5 bases from V and 0 bases from J, with 14 bases in between. CDR3: CASSLTDSDSYEQYF. In DNA, the CDR3 is TGTGCCAGCAGCCTAACGGACAGCGACTCCTACGAGCAGTACTTC.